This entry describes one TCR beta chain. Its target is unknown. Trimming shortened V by 7 bases and J by 0 bases, and 11 bases separated the two germline ends. The CDR3 is 14 amino acids. A universal primer site and UMIs were added as TCR cDNA was made by 5'RACE template switching. Using its own MiXCR run on the 5' RACE reads, TCRdb lists one record per CDR3 protein. Among around 550,000 distinct CDR3 sequences listed, approximately 21% were seen once. These data belong to a study of T cells after yellow fever vaccination. Study information: The authors prepared low-cell-number fractions using SMART-Seq v4 Ultra Low Input.

Study-wide points: A weaker but faster secondary response was observed, peaking on day 5 versus 15. Abundant clonotypes from the bulk population could contaminate FACS-sorted repertoires.

The source material was PBMCs, sampled 15 days after the yellow fever booster vaccination. This sequence joins TRBV12-3 or TRBV12-4 and TRBJ2-3; D gene ambiguous. The TCR was taken from a man aged 30 to 39 who received the YFV17D yellow fever vaccine. CDR3 loop: CASTTLESTDTQYF. CDR3 nucleotides: TGTGCCAGCACCACTCTTGAGAGCACAGATACGCAGTATTTT.